Below, one T cell receptor beta chain is given with its context. V trimming: 1 base; J trimming: 7 bases; junction bases outside the gene matches: 9. Per the germline V gene, CDR1 is LGHNA and CDR2 is YSLEER. The CDR3 covers 17 residues. Several immunoSEQ plates held equal portions of the genomic DNA taken from each subset. Repertoires were generated with immunoSEQ multiplex PCR, while TCRdb's copy carries only in-frame clones and drops some. The table lists a few million clones, approximately 90% of them singletons, with 0.37% in the top ten. The sample is drawn from a study of shared clonotypes between healthy human individuals.

The clonotype was recovered from a young man in good health. Some clones in this sample may be carry-over from other donors' samples. The chain has TRBV4-3 and TRBJ2-1, with 11 bases that match TRBD1. Sequenced material: naive CD4+ T cells from PBMCs. Subset in this sample: CD45RA+ positively selected. The CDR3 DNA reads as TGCGCCAGCAGCCAAGCACCTATCGGACAGGGGGCAAATGAGCAGTTCTTC. This sequence encodes CASSQAPIGQGANEQFF.